The clone carrying this TCR beta chain was observed a few times. Antigen unknown. There are 14 residues in the CDR3. CDR1 and CDR2 from the germline V gene are SGHDN and FVKESK. The V end was cut by 4 bases, the J end by 5 bases, with 14 bases between. The data stem from a study of T cell repertoires in cytomegalovirus infection. Looking at the study overall: Indicated by public TCR beta signatures were CMV infection and matching HLA type.

Overall study results and limits: The response measured ex vivo was dominated by TCR beta clonotypes (HLA-C-restricted and CMV-specific). Identification of carriers of CMV plus the relevant HLA was achieved through cumulative public TCR beta family frequency.

TCRdb fed the reads into MiXCR, producing one record per CDR3 protein. The table has nearly 550,000 distinct CDR3 sequences, more than 15% seen once; the top ten hold 20% to 30%. What was sequenced was CD8+ T cells from PBMCs. The source is a human donor in good health (CMV status not recorded). Some clones in this sample may be carry-over from other donors' samples. The genes are TRBV14 and TRBJ1-1; D is undetermined. The CDR3 DNA sequence: TGTGCCAGCAGCCTATTGCCTGGGGTGACTGAAGCTTTCTTT. Translated: CASSLLPGVTEAFF.